This TCR beta chain was obtained from a study of naive and memory T cell subsets. An equimolar mix of two oligonucleotides served as the beta constant-region primer for TRBC1 and TRBC2. The ligated cDNA underwent four PCR rounds using SP2 and nested alpha and beta constant-region primers. TCRdb analysed the UMI-ligation and nested PCR reads with MiXCR anew, one entry per CDR3 protein. The repertoire consists of 140,000 to 150,000 distinct CDR3 sequences, with approximately 15% occurring once and the leading ten covering around 0.14%. Whole-study findings and limits: From naive to CM, EM and EMRA, diversity decreased and Gini increased. Possibly reflecting memory cells re-expressing CD45RA, a few larger clonotypes occurred in naive repertoires, especially CD8.

This clonotype turned up a few times. Its antigen is unidentified. Germline assignment: CDR1 MNHNS and CDR2 SASEGT. This CDR3 contains 15 residues. The V and J ends lost 5 bases and 6 bases, in that order; junction bases with no gene match: 10. Sequenced sample: naive CD4+ T cells from blood. The sequence came from a human donor in good health. The genes are TRBV6-1 and TRBJ2-3; TRBD2 aligns across 8 bases. In DNA, the CDR3 is TGTGCCAGCAGTATGAGGCTAGCGGGTTCGGATACGCAGTATTTT. It is translated as CASSMRLAGSDTQYF.